The 23 T cell receptor beta chains listed next were all sequenced from one sample in a study of OX40 agonist ivuxolimab in advanced cancers. Clones were read by immunoSEQ multiplex PCR, and TCRdb kept only the in-frame ones, dropping some. The sample contains 76,000 or so clones, 85% to 90% of which appear only once. The specimen was CD4+ or CD8+ T cells sorted from blood, collected in a trial of the OX40 agonist ivuxolimab. The receptor source for this set is an adult with an advanced solid tumor such as melanoma, head and neck, liver or kidney cancer.

V usage is TRBV7-9 and J usage is TRBJ2-1, with D unclear. CDR3 size: 14 residues. Trimming cost V 2 bases and J 4 bases, with 9 bases left between them. Germline V gene data show CDR1 as SEHNR and CDR2 as FQNEAQ (reference sequence). The CDR3 is CASSLSEHYNEQFF. CDR3 DNA: TGTGCCAGCAGCTTATCGGAGCATTACAATGAGCAGTTCTTC.

This clone has a single count. The chain carries TRBV5-1 and TRBJ2-7; either TRBD1 or TRBD2 may supply D (5 bases each). This CDR3 is 14 amino acids long. Trimming removed 4 bases from V and 1 base from J, with 12 bases in between. Germline CDR1 SGHRS, CDR2 YFSETQ. CDR3 sequence (DNA): TGCGCCAGCAGCAGGGACGCAGGATCCTACGAGCAGTACTTC. Protein sequence: CASSRDAGSYEQYF.

V is TRBV7-9 and J is TRBJ2-7; D is undetermined. From germline, CDR1 is SEHNR and CDR2 FQNEAQ (reference sequence). Trimming took off 3 bases at V and 0 bases at J, with 12 bases between the two ends. The CDR3 is 15 amino acids. CDR3: CASSLSPESSYEQYF. DNA of the CDR3: TGTGCCAGCAGCTTGAGTCCCGAGAGCTCCTACGAGCAGTACTTC.

CDR3 protein: CASSKGTHYSYEQYF. CDR3 DNA sequence: TGTGCCAGCAGCAAAGGGACCCATTACTCCTACGAGCAGTACTTC. The chain couples TRBV21-1 to TRBJ2-7. TRBV21-1 is a pseudogene segment. The CDR3 runs 15 residues.

This clone has just a few counts. The CDR3 region is CASSLGLINNEQFF. CDR3 DNA: TGTGCCAGCAGCTTAGGGCTAATTAACAATGAGCAGTTCTTC. V usage is TRBV7-9 and J usage is TRBJ2-1; D is unclear. The V gene lost 1 base and the J gene lost 5 bases, with 9 bases spanning the gap. From germline, CDR1 is SEHNR and CDR2 FQNEAQ (reference sequence). CDR3 length: 14 residues. Drawing the rest from reference TRBV7-9 and TRBJ2-1, the complete variable domain is DTGVSQNPRHKITKRGQNVTFRCDPISEHNRLYWYRQTLGQGPEFLTYFQNEAQLEKSRLLSDRFSAERPKGSFSTLEIQRTEQGDSAMYLCASSLGLINNEQFFGPGTRLTVL.

This sequence joins TRBV5-1 and TRBJ2-2, with TRBD2 matching over 15 bases. CDR1 and CDR2 (germline): SGHRS, YFSETQ. CDR3 length equals 18 residues. The V segment lost 7 bases and the J segment 3 bases; nucleotides outside the gene matches: 10. The CDR3 nucleotides read TGCGCCAGCGGGGGACTAGCGGGAGGCCTACTGGACACCGGGGAGCTGTTTTTT. Its protein is CASGGLAGGLLDTGELFF.

V is TRBV6-1 and J is TRBJ2-2; perhaps TRBD2 as D (6 bases). This CDR3 is built from 15 residues. Trimming took 4 bases from V and 6 from J, leaving 15 bases between them. Germline lookup yields CDR1 MNHNS and CDR2 SASEGT. The CDR3 loop reads CASSGTTRGSGELFF. The CDR3 bases are TGTGCCAGCAGTGGGACTACCCGGGGGTCCGGGGAGCTGTTTTTT.

This chain joins TRBV7-9 and TRBJ1-1; TRBD1 aligns across 7 bases. CDR1 SEHNR and CDR2 FQNEAQ come from the germline V gene (reference sequence). V lost 5 bases, J lost 1 base, and 4 bases stayed unmatched. The CDR3 extends over 14 amino acids. The CDR3 nucleotides are TGTGCCAGCAGCCACCGGGACAGGAACACTGAAGCTTTCTTT. Its protein product is CASSHRDRNTEAFF.

The V call is TRBV29-1, the J call TRBJ1-4; D may be TRBD1 (5 bases). The germline CDR1 and CDR2 sequences are SQVTM and ANQGSEA. This CDR3 region has 13 residues. Trimming took 3 bases from V and 10 from J, leaving 15 bases between them. The CDR3 DNA follows: TGCAGCGTTGAGGGAGAGGGTAGGGGAAAACTGTTTTTT. Amino acid sequence: CSVEGEGRGKLFF.

The chain links TRBV10-1 to TRBJ2-3; 7 nucleotides agree with TRBD2. The CDR3 extends over 15 amino acids. V was clipped by 2 bases and J by 0 bases; unmatched bases: 2. Germline loops: CDR1 WNHNN, CDR2 SYGVQD (reference sequence). This CDR3 reads CASSEAGVSTDTQYF. CDR3 DNA sequence: TGCGCCAGCAGTGAGGCGGGAGTTAGCACAGATACGCAGTATTTT.

This clone showed up just a few times. The chain uses TRBV4-1 and TRBJ2-5, with 8 bases matching TRBD2. Germline lookup yields CDR1 MGHRA and CDR2 YSYEKL. V gave up 1 base and J gave up 5 bases; unmatched junction bases: 6. The CDR3 has 15 amino acids. CDR3 residues: CASSQVSGSWETQYF. CDR3 bases: TGCGCCAGCAGCCAAGTGAGCGGGAGCTGGGAGACCCAGTACTTC.

The chain carries TRBV11-2 and TRBJ1-1; D might be TRBD1 (6 bases). Trimming removed 1 base at V and 6 bases at J, with 15 bases between. The CDR3 length is 15 residues. CDR1 is SGHAT, CDR2 FQNNGV, per germline. The CDR3: CASSLVWGLAAEAFF. CDR3 DNA: TGTGCCAGCAGCTTAGTCTGGGGGCTGGCAGCTGAAGCTTTCTTT.

The chain employs TRBV7-8 and TRBJ2-7, with TRBD2 matching over 7 bases. With 0 bases clipped from V and 4 bases from J, the junction kept 9 bases outside the gene matches. This CDR3 has 16 amino acids. The germline V gene encodes CDR1 SGHVS and CDR2 FQNEAQ. In DNA, the CDR3 is TGTGCCAGCAGCTTAGCGCGAGGGAGGGGTGGGTACGAGCAGTACTTC. This encodes CASSLARGRGGYEQYF.

The chain recombines TRBV9 with TRBJ2-5; 12 bases map to TRBD2. The J call may be faulty, since TRBJ2-7 better matches the DNA end. The CDR3 loop spans 16 amino acids. The germline gives CDR1 SGDLS, CDR2 YYNGEE. CDR3 nucleotides: TGTGCCAGCAGCGTAGTGTTGACTAGCGGGAGCTACGAGCAGTACTTC. Translated: CASSVVLTSGSYEQYF.

The chain recombines TRBV9 with TRBJ2-7, with D perhaps TRBD2 (6 bases). This CDR3 has 14 amino acids. With 3 bases removed from V and 2 bases from J, the gap between germline ends came to 12 bases. From germline, CDR1 is SGDLS and CDR2 YYNGEE. CDR3: CASSAGLGTYEQYF. DNA of the CDR3: TGTGCCAGCAGCGCGGGACTGGGAACCTACGAGCAGTACTTC.

The chain couples TRBV5-1 to TRBJ2-3; D is possibly TRBD1 or TRBD2 (5 bases each). Germline assignment: CDR1 SGHRS and CDR2 YFSETQ. V lost 4 bases and J 0 bases, leaving 12 bases between the germline ends. The CDR3 is 15 amino acids. In DNA, the CDR3 is TGCGCCAGCAGCGAATTGGGGGTCAGCACAGATACGCAGTATTTT. Translation gives CASSELGVSTDTQYF.

This sequence joins TRBV30 and TRBJ1-1, with a tentative D call TRBD1 (5 bases). CDR3 length: 17 residues. CDR1 GTSNPN and CDR2 SVGIG come from the germline V gene (reference sequence). V was shortened by 4 bases and J by 3 bases, with 24 bases between the two germline ends. DNA of the CDR3: TGTGCCTGGATGAAAGGAAACAGGAAGGGGTGGCACACTGAAGCTTTCTTT. Amino acid sequence: CAWMKGNRKGWHTEAFF.

This chain links TRBV18 with TRBJ2-3; 7 bases are a match to TRBD1. Unmatched junction bases numbered 3, after V lost 2 bases and J lost 1 base. The germline V gene encodes CDR1 KGHSH and CDR2 LQKENI. The CDR3 has 15 amino acids. The CDR3 reads CASSPVGQGTDTQYF. The CDR3 region has the DNA TGTGCCAGCTCACCAGTAGGACAGGGCACAGATACGCAGTATTTT.

J is TRBJ2-7 and V is TRBV4-1, with a tentative D call TRBD2 (6 bases). Germline V gene sequence: CDR1 MGHRA, CDR2 YSYEKL. V dropped 1 base and J dropped 6 bases, with 10 bases sitting between them. The CDR3 loop spans 13 amino acids. CDR3 DNA sequence: TGCGCCAGCAGCCAAGCCCTTAGCGGCGAGCAGTACTTC. Protein sequence: CASSQALSGEQYF.

The V call is TRBV9, the J call TRBJ2-7, with TRBD2 identical over 10 bases. The CDR3 covers 16 residues. CDR1 SGDLS and CDR2 YYNGEE come from the germline V gene. The ends lost 0 bases at V and 5 bases at J; junction bases unmatched: 8. In DNA form, the CDR3 reads TGTGCCAGCAGCGTAGACCCCGGGCTAGCGGGAGACGAGCAGTACTTC. Translated: CASSVDPGLAGDEQYF.

This rearrangement joins TRBV4-1 to TRBJ2-3, with 9 bases lining up with TRBD2. V was clipped by 0 bases and J by 2 bases; unmatched bases: 6. The CDR3 is made up of 17 amino acids. Germline V lookup: CDR1 MGHRA, CDR2 YSYEKL. CDR3 sequence (DNA): TGCGCCAGCAGCCAAGAGGAGGCGGGAGGGCACACAGATACGCAGTATTTT. Amino acid sequence: CASSQEEAGGHTDTQYF.

The DNA for the CDR3 is TGCACAGCAGGTGTTACTGAAGCTTTCTTT. Its protein is CTAGVTEAFF. V and J are TRBV20-1 and TRBJ1-1; no reliable D call. The CDR3 loop spans 10 amino acids. Germline CDR1 DFQATT, CDR2 SNEGSKA (reference sequence).

V is TRBV6-1 and J is TRBJ2-3, with 11 bases matching TRBD2. Germline-derived CDR1 and CDR2 are MNHNS and SASEGT. The CDR3 is 15 residues long. Germline trimming cut 4 bases from V and 3 bases from J; bases unmatched to any gene: 3. Here the CDR3 reads CASSGLAGNTDTQYF. Here the CDR3 DNA reads TGTGCCAGCAGTGGACTAGCGGGAAATACAGATACGCAGTATTTT.